This T cell receptor (beta chain) stems from a study of PD-1 blockade in classical Hodgkin lymphoma. Every patient experienced relapse after autologous stem cell transplantation, and brentuximab vedotin exposure varied. TCRdb's table, derived via immunoSEQ multiplex PCR, lists solely in-frame clones and lacks some. In the table there are 75,000 to 100,000 clones, roughly 81% of which are singletons. The CDR3 is made up of 12 amino acids. Germline CDR1 reads GTSNPN; CDR2 reads SVGIG (reference sequence). V dropped 8 bases and J dropped 10 bases, with 17 bases sitting between them. V is TRBV30 and J is TRBJ1-4; D perhaps matches TRBD1 (6 bases). Here the sequenced sample was peripheral blood mononuclear cells (PBMCs), taken before the second cycle of nivolumab. The TCR originated in a human donor with classical Hodgkin lymphoma. CDR3 sequence: CAAQEQGGKLFF. The DNA of the CDR3 is TGTGCCGCCCAGGAACAGGGCGGAAAACTGTTTTTT. Filled out from reference TRBV30 and TRBJ1-4, the complete variable domain reads SQTIHQWPATLVQPVGSPLSLECTVEGTSNPNLYWYRQAAGRGLQLLFYSVGIGQISSEVPQNLSASRPQDRQFILSSKKLLLSDSGFYLCAAQEQGGKLFFGSGTQLSVL.